This T cell receptor beta chain was identified in a study of early T cells in non-severe SARS-CoV-2 infection. As for the study in general: Bulk RNA from unsorted whole blood was sequenced; chains were unpaired.

This clonotype was seen repeatedly, ten times or more. Its antigen is undetermined. Individual cDNA molecules received unique molecular identifiers. TCRdb independently ran MiXCR on the 5' RACE reads; one entry per CDR3 protein. The sample yields around 23,000 distinct CDR3 sequences, around 4.3% seen once. The study's findings and limits: A preference for anti-spike CD8 responses marked VDJdb matching, which missed private and CD4 specificities.

The sequenced sample consisted of whole blood. The receptor was isolated from an adult who was a healthcare worker with PCR-confirmed SARS-CoV-2 infection or an uninfected control (not recorded which).

This CDR3 reads CSARAGQGARDTQYF. Written as DNA, the CDR3 is TGCAGTGCTAGAGCGGGACAGGGGGCGCGGGATACGCAGTATTTT. The chain has TRBV20-1 and TRBJ2-3, with 12 bases aligning to TRBD1. The CDR3 totals 15 residues. The ends lost 1 base at V and 6 bases at J; junction bases unmatched: 5. The germline V gene has CDR1 DFQATT and CDR2 SNEGSKA (reference sequence).